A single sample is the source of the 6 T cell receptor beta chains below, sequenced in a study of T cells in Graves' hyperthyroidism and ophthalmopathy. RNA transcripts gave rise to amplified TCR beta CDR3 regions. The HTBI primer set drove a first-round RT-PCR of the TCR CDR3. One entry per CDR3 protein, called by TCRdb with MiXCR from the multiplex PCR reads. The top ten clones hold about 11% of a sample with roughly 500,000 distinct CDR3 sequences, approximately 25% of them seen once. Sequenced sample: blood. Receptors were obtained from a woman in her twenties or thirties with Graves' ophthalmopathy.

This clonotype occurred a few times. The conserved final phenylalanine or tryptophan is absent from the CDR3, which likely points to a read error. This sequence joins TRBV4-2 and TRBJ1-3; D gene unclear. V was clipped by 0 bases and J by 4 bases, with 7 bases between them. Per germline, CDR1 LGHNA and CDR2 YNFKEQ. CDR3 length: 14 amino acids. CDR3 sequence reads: CASSQDRRGNTIYL. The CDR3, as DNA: TGTGCCAGCAGCCAAGATAGGCGGGGAAACACCATATATCTT.

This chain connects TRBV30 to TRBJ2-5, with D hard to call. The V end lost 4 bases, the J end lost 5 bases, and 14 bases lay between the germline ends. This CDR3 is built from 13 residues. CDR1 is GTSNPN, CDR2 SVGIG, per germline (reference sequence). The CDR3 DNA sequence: TGTGCCTGGAACCTCCAGGCCAAGGAGACCCAGTACTTC. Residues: CAWNLQAKETQYF.

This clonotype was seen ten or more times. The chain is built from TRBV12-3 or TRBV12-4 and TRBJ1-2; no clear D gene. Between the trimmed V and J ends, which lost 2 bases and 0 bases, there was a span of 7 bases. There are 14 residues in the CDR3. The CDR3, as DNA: TGTGCCAGCAGTTTATCGGCTTCTAACTATGGCTACACCTTC. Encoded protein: CASSLSASNYGYTF.

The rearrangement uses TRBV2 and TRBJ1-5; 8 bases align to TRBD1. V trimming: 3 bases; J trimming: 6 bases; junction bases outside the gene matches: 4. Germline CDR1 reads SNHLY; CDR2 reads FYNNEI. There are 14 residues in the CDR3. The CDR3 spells CASSDQGASQPQHF. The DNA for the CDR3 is TGTGCCAGCAGTGATCAGGGGGCCAGTCAGCCCCAGCATTTT.

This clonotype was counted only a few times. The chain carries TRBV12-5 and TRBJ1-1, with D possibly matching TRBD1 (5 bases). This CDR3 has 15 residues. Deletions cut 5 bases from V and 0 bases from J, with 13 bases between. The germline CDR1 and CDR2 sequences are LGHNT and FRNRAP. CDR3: CASGPSGGVNTEAFF. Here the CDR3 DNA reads TGTGCTAGTGGTCCCTCGGGGGGGGTGAACACTGAAGCTTTCTTT.

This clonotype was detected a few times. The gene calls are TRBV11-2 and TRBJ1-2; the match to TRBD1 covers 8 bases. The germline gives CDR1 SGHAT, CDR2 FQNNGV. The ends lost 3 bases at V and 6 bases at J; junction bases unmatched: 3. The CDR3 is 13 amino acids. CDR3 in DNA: TGTGCCAGCAGCTTGACAGGGGATCATGGCTACACCTTC. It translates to CASSLTGDHGYTF.